This T cell receptor beta chain comes out of a study of T-cell memory formation after mild COVID-19. The V segment lost 2 bases and the J segment 7 bases; nucleotides outside the gene matches: 5. Germline-derived CDR1 and CDR2 are MNHNS and SASEGT. The CDR3 loop spans 15 amino acids. Each CDR3 protein gets one entry after TCRdb re-called the 5' RACE reads with MiXCR. The sample has about 340,000 distinct CDR3 sequences, 20% seen once; the top ten hold 21%. The TCR comes from a young man who had mild COVID-19 (a few samples of this study predate the infection). Cell type and time point are not known. The J gene is TRBJ2-1, the V gene TRBV6-1; 10 nucleotides line up with TRBD1. The sequenced sample consisted of PBMCs or a T cell subset sorted from them (not recorded which). CDR3 loop: CASSEWTGGKNEQFF. The CDR3 nucleotides are TGTGCCAGCAGTGAATGGACAGGGGGTAAGAATGAGCAGTTCTTC.